These T cell receptor beta chains were read from a single sample in a study of blood T cell repertoires in COVID-19. This table comes from immunoSEQ multiplex PCR, and its TCRdb copy is limited to in-frame clones, with some not included. This sample carries about 270,000 clones, about 85% of them seen once, and the ten largest clones take approximately 4.1%. The sample was peripheral blood. The origin of the receptors is a woman aged 45-65 years with active or convalescent COVID-19. Each CDR3 is given with its conserved first and last residue. A D gene is named only where the DNA matches it firmly. Only part of the rows carry a size: once, few, many, or a class if the clone is expanded.

J	D	V	size	DNA	CDR3
TRBJ1-2	TRBD1	TRBV29-1	-	TGCAGCGTTCTGGGCAGGGGGCAAGGCTATGGCTACACCTTC	CSVLGRGQGYGYTF
TRBJ1-2	TRBD1	TRBV6-6	-	TGTGCCAGCAGTCAACCGGGACAGGGGGCTGGCTACACCTTC	CASSQPGQGAGYTF
TRBJ1-1	-	TRBV9	-	TGTGCCAGCAGCGTTCGTTCAGTTATGAACACTGAAGCTTTCTTT	CASSVRSVMNTEAFF
TRBJ2-7	-	TRBV28	few	TGTGCCAGCAGTCTAGCTACCTACGAGCAGTACTTC	CASSLATYEQYF
TRBJ2-1	-	TRBV25-1	-	TGTGCCAGCAAGGGGGATAGCCTCATTGAGCAGTTCTTC	CASKGDSLIEQFF
TRBJ2-1	TRBD1	TRBV6-6	-	TGTGCCAGCAGTCAGCGGTTCGGTCAGGGGGATGAGCAGTTCTTC	CASSQRFGQGDEQFF
TRBJ1-1	TRBD1	TRBV28	-	TGTGCCAGCAGCCCCCCTCGGCAGGGGGCGTCAGCTTTCTTT	CASSPPRQGASAFF
TRBJ2-1	TRBD2	TRBV9	once	TGTGCCAGCAGCGTAGTCGGTAGCGGGGGTTACAATGAGCAGTTCTTC	CASSVVGSGGYNEQFF
TRBJ2-3	-	TRBV2	-	TGTGCCAGCACACAACTAGGAACAGATACGCAGTATTTT	CASTQLGTDTQYF
TRBJ1-5	TRBD1	TRBV4-1	-	TGCGCCAGCAGCCATGCCGACAGGGTCAGCCAGCCCCAGCATTTT	CASSHADRVSQPQHF
TRBJ2-2	-	TRBV5-1	-	TGCGCCAGCAGCTTGGACAGGGCGGACACCGGGGAGCTGTTTTTT	CASSLDRADTGELFF
TRBJ2-1	-	TRBV6-4	-	TGTGCCAGCAGTGACTCCGAGGAAGTCGGTGAGCAGTTCTTC	CASSDSEEVGEQFF
TRBJ2-7	TRBD1	TRBV11-2	-	TGTGCCAGCAGGGGGACAGGTCGCTACGAGCAGTACTTC	CASRGTGRYEQYF
TRBJ2-1	TRBD1	TRBV7-2	-	TGTGCCAGCAGCTTGACAGGGGGCAATGAGCAGTTCTTC	CASSLTGGNEQFF
TRBJ1-5	-	TRBV15	-	TGTGCCACCGGGGCGGGACCCAGGGCCCAGCATTTT	CATGAGPRAQHF
TRBJ1-4	-	TRBV23-1	-	TGCGCCAGCAGTCAGTCAGCGGGGCTCGGTGAAAAACTGTTTTTT	CASSQSAGLGEKLFF
TRBJ2-5	TRBD1	TRBV10-3	-	TGTGCCATCAGGGGGGACAGGGGGTCCCAAGAGACCCAGTACTTC	CAIRGDRGSQETQYF
TRBJ2-1	-	TRBV9	-	TGTGCCAGCAGCGTCACCTTAGCCGGGAATGAGCAGTTCTTC	CASSVTLAGNEQFF
TRBJ1-2	TRBD1	TRBV25-1	-	TGTGCCAGCAGTGACAACAGGGGGCGAGGTTATGGCTACACCTTC	CASSDNRGRGYGYTF
TRBJ1-1	-	TRBV10-3	few	TGTGCCATCAGTTCAGGGGACACTGAAGCTTTCTTT	CAISSGDTEAFF
TRBJ2-1	TRBD2	TRBV19	-	TGTGCCAGTAGACACACTAGCGGGAGCTCCTACAATGAGCAGTTCTTC	CASRHTSGSSYNEQFF
TRBJ2-7	-	TRBV6-1	-	TGTGCCAGCAGTGCCAGCGCGCTAAGGAGCTTCTACGAGCAGTACTTC	CASSASALRSFYEQYF
TRBJ2-1	-	TRBV6-1	-	TGTGCCAGCAGTGACCGCGGGCCGTATGAGCAGTTCTTC	CASSDRGPYEQFF
TRBJ2-2	TRBD1	TRBV11-2	-	TGTGCCAGCAGGAGAGGAGTGGGACAGGGGGCAACCGGGGAGCTGTTTTTT	CASRRGVGQGATGELFF
TRBJ2-5	-	TRBV5-1	-	TGCGCCAGCAGCTTGGCTGGGGGGTGGGCGGAAGAGACCCAGTACTTC	CASSLAGGWAEETQYF
TRBJ2-1	TRBD2	TRBV3-1/TRBV3-2	-	TGTGCCAGCAGCCTCAGGACTAGCGGTGGGATGGGGCAGTTCTTC	CASSLRTSGGMGQFF
TRBJ2-1	-	TRBV5-3	-	TGTGCCAGAAGGAGTCCAACAGGTTTGGGTGAGCAGTTCTTC	CARRSPTGLGEQFF
TRBJ2-1	TRBD1	TRBV18	-	TGTGCCAGCTCACCCCTGGGACAGTTCAATGAGCAGTTCTTC	CASSPLGQFNEQFF
TRBJ1-2	-	TRBV19	-	TGTGCCAGTAGTATAGATGCCACAGGGTCTAACTATGGCTACACCTTC	CASSIDATGSNYGYTF
TRBJ2-2	TRBD2	TRBV2	-	TGTGCCAGCAGTGAGGAGCGGGAAAACACCGGGGAGCTGTTTTTT	CASSEERENTGELFF
TRBJ2-7	TRBD1	TRBV6-5	-	TGTGCCAGCAGACCGGGACAGGGAACCCCTGGCAAGCAGTACTTC	CASRPGQGTPGKQYF
TRBJ2-1	TRBD2	TRBV11-2	-	TGTGCCAGCAGCTTTCTTAGCGGGAGTACCTACAATGAGCAGTTCTTC	CASSFLSGSTYNEQFF
TRBJ2-5	TRBD2	TRBV18	once	TGTGCCAGCTCACCACCGGGGCAAGCGGGGGAGACCCAGTACTTC	CASSPPGQAGETQYF
TRBJ2-1	-	TRBV20-1	-	TGCAGTGCTAGTCGCTCCTACAATGAGCAGTTCTTC	CSASRSYNEQFF
TRBJ1-6	-	TRBV30	few	TGTGCCTGGAGTAGAGACCATTCGTCCAGGTCACCCCTCCACTTT	CAWSRDHSSRSPLHF
TRBJ1-1	-	TRBV7-6	-	TGTGCCAGCAGCTTCGGTCCAGGGGAGGGCACTGAAGCTTTCTTT	CASSFGPGEGTEAFF
TRBJ1-2	TRBD1	TRBV28	-	TGTGCCAGCAGTTTAACAGGGGGCGCCTATGGCTACACCTTC	CASSLTGGAYGYTF
TRBJ1-1	-	TRBV19	-	TGTGCCAGTAGTGCCCGGGAGGGCACTGAAGCTTTCTTT	CASSAREGTEAFF
TRBJ2-1	TRBD2	TRBV6-2/TRBV6-3	-	TGTGCCAGCAGCCGACTAGCGGAATACAATGAGCAGTTCTTC	CASSRLAEYNEQFF
TRBJ2-2	-	TRBV15	-	TGTGCCACCAGCAGGAACAGCCGCGTCACCGGGGAGCTGTTTTTT	CATSRNSRVTGELFF
TRBJ2-1	TRBD2	TRBV10-3	-	TGTGCCATCAGTCCCGGGACTAGTAGCGGGAGTTTGTATGAGCAGTTCTTC	CAISPGTSSGSLYEQFF
TRBJ2-7	TRBD1	TRBV2	-	TGTGCCAGCAGTGACCGGGACAGCGACGAGCAGTACTTC	CASSDRDSDEQYF
TRBJ2-5	TRBD2	TRBV4-2	-	TGTGCCAGCAGCCAAGATCGGGGAGCGGGAGGGCGAGAGACCCAGTACTTC	CASSQDRGAGGRETQYF